This entry features one T cell receptor beta chain sequence. The CDR3 contains 16 residues. Trimming pared 6 bases from V and 0 bases from J, leaving 14 bases between. This specimen belongs to a study of blood T cells in healthy people across ages. Through a sample-barcoded 5' primer and a J-beta primer mix, a second PCR was run for 7 to 11 cycles. Using its own MiXCR run on the 5' RACE reads, TCRdb lists one record per CDR3 protein. The sample has hundreds of thousands of distinct CDR3 sequences; about 61% are singletons. This receptor was obtained from a man aged 35-49 years in good health. Material for sequencing was blood. The rearrangement uses TRBV12-3 or TRBV12-4 and TRBJ1-4; D ambiguous. This chain's CDR3 is CASRINGISTNEKLFF. CDR3 sequence (DNA): TGTGCCAGCAGAATCAATGGGATTTCAACTAATGAAAAACTGTTTTTT.